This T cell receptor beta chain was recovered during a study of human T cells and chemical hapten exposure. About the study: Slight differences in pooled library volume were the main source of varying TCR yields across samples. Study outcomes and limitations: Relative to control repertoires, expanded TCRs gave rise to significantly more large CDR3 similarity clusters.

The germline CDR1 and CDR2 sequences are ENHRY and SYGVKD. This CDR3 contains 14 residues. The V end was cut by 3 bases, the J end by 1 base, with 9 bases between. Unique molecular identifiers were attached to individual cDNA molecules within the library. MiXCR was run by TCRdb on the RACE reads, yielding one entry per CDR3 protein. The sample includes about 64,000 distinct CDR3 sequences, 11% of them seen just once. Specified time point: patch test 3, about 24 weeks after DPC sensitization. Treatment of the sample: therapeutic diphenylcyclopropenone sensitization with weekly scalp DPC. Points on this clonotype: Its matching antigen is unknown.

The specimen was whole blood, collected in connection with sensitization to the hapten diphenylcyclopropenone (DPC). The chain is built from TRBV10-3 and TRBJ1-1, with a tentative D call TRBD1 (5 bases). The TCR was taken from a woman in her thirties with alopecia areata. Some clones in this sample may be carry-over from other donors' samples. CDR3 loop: CAISEPGPNTEAFF. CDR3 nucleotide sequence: TGTGCCATCAGTGAACCGGGGCCGAACACTGAAGCTTTCTTT.